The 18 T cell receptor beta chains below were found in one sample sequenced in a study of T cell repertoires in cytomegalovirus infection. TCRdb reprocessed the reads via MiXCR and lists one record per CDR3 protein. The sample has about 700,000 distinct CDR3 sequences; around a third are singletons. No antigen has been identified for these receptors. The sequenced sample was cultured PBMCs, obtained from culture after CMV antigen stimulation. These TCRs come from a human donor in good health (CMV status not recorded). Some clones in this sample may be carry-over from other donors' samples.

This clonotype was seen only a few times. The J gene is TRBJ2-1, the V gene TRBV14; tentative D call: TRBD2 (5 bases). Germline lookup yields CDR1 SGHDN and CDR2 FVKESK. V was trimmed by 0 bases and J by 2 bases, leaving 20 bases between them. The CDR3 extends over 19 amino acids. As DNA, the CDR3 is TGTGCCAGCAGCCAAGATACTTATAAAGAGGGAGTGACCTACAATGAGCAGTTCTTC. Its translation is CASSQDTYKEGVTYNEQFF.

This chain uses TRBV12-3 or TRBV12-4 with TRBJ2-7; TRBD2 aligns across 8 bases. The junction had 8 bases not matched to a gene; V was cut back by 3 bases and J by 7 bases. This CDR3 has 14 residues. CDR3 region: CASSFRGLAGEQYF. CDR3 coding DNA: TGTGCCAGCAGTTTCCGAGGACTAGCAGGAGAGCAGTACTTC.

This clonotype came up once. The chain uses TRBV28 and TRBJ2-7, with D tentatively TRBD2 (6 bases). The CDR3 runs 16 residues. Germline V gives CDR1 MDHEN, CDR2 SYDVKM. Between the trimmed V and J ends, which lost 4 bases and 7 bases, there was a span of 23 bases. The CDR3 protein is CASSSSSGSTRGEQYF. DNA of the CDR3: TGTGCCAGCAGTTCATCATCCGGGAGTACGCGAGGGGAGCAGTACTTC.

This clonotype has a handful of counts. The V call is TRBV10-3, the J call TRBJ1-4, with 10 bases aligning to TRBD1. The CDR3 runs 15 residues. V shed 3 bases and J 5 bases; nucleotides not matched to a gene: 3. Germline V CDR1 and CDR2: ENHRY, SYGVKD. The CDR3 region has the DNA TGTGCCATCAGTGAAAGGGGACAGGGGAATGAAAAACTGTTTTTT. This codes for CAISERGQGNEKLFF.

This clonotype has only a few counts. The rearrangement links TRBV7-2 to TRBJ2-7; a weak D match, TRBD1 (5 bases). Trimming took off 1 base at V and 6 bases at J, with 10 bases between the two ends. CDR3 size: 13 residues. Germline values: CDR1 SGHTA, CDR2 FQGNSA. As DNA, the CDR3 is TGTGCCAGCAGCTTAGAGGGGTGGGGCGAGCAGTACTTC. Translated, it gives CASSLEGWGEQYF.

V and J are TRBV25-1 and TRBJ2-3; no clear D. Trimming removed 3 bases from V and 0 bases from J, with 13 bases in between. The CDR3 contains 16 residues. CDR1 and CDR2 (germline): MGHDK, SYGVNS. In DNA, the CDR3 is TGTGCCAGCAGTGAGCTTTACACATCTAGCACAGATACGCAGTATTTT. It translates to CASSELYTSSTDTQYF.

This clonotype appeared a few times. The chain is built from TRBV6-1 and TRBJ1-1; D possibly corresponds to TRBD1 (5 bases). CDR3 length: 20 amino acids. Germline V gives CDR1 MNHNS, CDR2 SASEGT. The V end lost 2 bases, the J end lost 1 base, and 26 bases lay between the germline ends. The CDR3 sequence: CASSESQIRDSKHGNTEAFF. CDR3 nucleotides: TGTGCCAGCAGTGAATCCCAAATCAGAGACAGTAAACATGGGAACACTGAAGCTTTCTTT.

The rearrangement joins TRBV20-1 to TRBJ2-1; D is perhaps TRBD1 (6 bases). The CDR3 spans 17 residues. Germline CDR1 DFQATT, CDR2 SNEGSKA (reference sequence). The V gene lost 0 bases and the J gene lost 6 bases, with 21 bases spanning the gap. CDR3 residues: CSAREGAYEATGNEQFF. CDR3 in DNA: TGCAGTGCTAGAGAGGGGGCTTATGAGGCTACCGGCAATGAGCAGTTCTTC.

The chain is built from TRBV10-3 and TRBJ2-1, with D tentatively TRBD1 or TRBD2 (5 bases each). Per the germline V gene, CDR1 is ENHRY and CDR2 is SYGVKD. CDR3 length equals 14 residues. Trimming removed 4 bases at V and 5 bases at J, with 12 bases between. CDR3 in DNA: TGTGCCATCAGTGGGGACGAGGGAAACAATGAGCAGTTCTTC. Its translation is CAISGDEGNNEQFF.

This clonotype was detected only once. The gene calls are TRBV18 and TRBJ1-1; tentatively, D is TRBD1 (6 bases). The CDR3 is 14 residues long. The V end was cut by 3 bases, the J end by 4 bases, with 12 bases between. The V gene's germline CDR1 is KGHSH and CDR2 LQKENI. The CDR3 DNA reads TGTGCCAGCTCACCGGGGGCGCGGGTCACTGAAGCTTTCTTT. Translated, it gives CASSPGARVTEAFF.

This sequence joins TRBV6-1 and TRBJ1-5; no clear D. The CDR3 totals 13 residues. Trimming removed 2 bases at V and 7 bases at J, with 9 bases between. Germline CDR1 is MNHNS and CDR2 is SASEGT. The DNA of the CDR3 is TGTGCCAGCAGTGAACAATTGGACCAGCCCCAGCATTTT. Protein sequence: CASSEQLDQPQHF.

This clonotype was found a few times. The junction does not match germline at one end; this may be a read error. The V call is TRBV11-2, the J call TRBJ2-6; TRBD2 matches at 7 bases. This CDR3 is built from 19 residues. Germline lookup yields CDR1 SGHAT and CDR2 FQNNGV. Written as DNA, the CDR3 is TGTGCCAGCAGCTTAGAGGGGGACTACCTCCGGTCTGAGGCCAACGTCCTGACTTTC. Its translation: CASSLEGDYLRSEANVLTF.

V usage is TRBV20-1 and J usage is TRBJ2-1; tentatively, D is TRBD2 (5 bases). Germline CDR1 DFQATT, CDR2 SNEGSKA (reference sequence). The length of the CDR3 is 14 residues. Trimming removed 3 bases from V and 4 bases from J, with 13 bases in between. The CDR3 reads CSARPAGRYNEQFF. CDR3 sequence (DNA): TGCAGTGCTAGGCCCGCGGGCAGATACAATGAGCAGTTCTTC.

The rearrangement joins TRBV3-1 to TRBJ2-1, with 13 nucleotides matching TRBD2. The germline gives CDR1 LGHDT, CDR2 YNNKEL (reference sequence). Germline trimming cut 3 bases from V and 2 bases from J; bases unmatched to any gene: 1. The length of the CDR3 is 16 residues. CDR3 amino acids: CASSQTSGGTYNEQFF. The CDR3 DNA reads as TGTGCCAGCAGCCAGACTAGCGGGGGGACCTACAATGAGCAGTTCTTC.

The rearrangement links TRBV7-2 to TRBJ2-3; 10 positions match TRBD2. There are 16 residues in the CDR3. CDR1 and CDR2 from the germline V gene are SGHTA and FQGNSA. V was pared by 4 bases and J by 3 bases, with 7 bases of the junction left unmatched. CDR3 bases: TGTGCCAGCAGCTCCCAGCGGGGGGGCAAGACAGATACGCAGTATTTT. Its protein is CASSSQRGGKTDTQYF.

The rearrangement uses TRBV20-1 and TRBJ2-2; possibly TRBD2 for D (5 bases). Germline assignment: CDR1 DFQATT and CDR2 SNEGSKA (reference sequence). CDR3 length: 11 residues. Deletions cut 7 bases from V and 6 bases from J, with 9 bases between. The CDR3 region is CSVGVAGELFF. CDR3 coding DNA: TGCAGTGTGGGAGTTGCCGGGGAGCTGTTTTTT.

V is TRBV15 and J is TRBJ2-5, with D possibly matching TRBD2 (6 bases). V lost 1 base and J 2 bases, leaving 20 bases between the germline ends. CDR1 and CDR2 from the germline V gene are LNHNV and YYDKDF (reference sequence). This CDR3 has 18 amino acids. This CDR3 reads CATSRGSVRGGGQETQYF. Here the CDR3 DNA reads TGTGCCACCAGCAGAGGTTCTGTAAGGGGAGGAGGTCAAGAGACCCAGTACTTC.

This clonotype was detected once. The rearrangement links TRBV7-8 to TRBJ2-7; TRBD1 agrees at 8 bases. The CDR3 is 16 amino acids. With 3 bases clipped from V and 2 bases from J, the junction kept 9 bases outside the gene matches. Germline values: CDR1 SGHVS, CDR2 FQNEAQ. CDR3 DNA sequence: TGTGCCAGCAGCTTTGATGGTCAGGGGGCTGCCTACGAGCAGTACTTC. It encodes CASSFDGQGAAYEQYF.